Following are 10 T cell receptor beta chains from one sample sequenced in a study of T cells in Graves' hyperthyroidism and ophthalmopathy. RNA transcripts were the template for amplifying TCR beta CDR3 regions. TCR CDR3 underwent first-round RT-PCR with the HTBI primer set. One entry per CDR3 protein, called by TCRdb with MiXCR from the multiplex PCR reads. The sample records roughly 500,000 distinct CDR3 sequences, 35% to 55% being singletons. Sequences were obtained from peripheral blood or thyroid tissue (not recorded which). The receptors come from an adult woman with Graves' disease, either hyperthyroidism or ophthalmopathy (not recorded which).

This clonotype was recorded at least ten times. The V call is TRBV10-3, the J call TRBJ1-3; 8 bases are a match to TRBD1. CDR1 ENHRY and CDR2 SYGVKD come from the germline V gene. The CDR3 is 12 residues long. The junction had 9 bases not matched to a gene; V was cut back by 4 bases and J by 16 bases. The CDR3 nucleotides are TGTGCCATCAGTGGGGCGGACAGGGAAGAGTATTTT. This codes for CAISGADREEYF.

The gene calls are TRBV11-2 and TRBJ1-2; TRBD1 matches 9 bases. The CDR3 runs to 13 residues. Germline assignment: CDR1 SGHAT and CDR2 FQNNGV. V lost 8 bases and J lost 4; bases outside the gene matches: 5. For the CDR3, the DNA is TGTGCCAGCCGAGGACAGGGGAGCTATGGCTACACCTTC. Protein: CASRGQGSYGYTF.

J is TRBJ2-7 and V is TRBV24-1; a weak D match, TRBD2 (5 bases). Germline assignment: CDR1 KGHDR and CDR2 SFDVKD. The CDR3 loop spans 15 amino acids. Between the trimmed V and J ends, which lost 3 bases and 6 bases, there was a span of 17 bases. CDR3 bases: TGTGCCACCAGTGATACCCGGTTTGGGAGCGGCGAGCAGTACTTC. Its translation is CATSDTRFGSGEQYF.

The chain uses TRBV3-1 and TRBJ1-4, with D possibly TRBD1 on 5 matching bases. Trimming took 5 bases from V and 8 from J, leaving 12 bases between them. Germline loops: CDR1 LGHDT, CDR2 YNNKEL (reference sequence). The CDR3 is 13 residues long. The CDR3 DNA reads TGTGCCAGCAGCATTGGAGGGGAGGAAAAACTGTTTTTT. Amino acids: CASSIGGEEKLFF.

This clonotype appeared many times. This chain connects TRBV5-1 to TRBJ2-2, with 7 bases lining up with TRBD2. Trimming cost V 0 bases and J 5 bases; bases outside gene matches: 7. The CDR3 sequence is 16 residues long. Looked up from germline, CDR1 is SGHRS and CDR2 is YFSETQ. The CDR3 loop reads CASSLASASGTGELFF. CDR3 bases: TGCGCCAGCAGCTTGGCCTCGGCTAGCGGTACCGGGGAGCTGTTTTTT.

This clonotype was picked up many times. V usage is TRBV7-9 and J usage is TRBJ1-1, with D unresolved. Germline lookup yields CDR1 SEHNR and CDR2 FQNEAQ (reference sequence). This CDR3 has 14 residues. Trimming left V 5 bases short and J 4 bases short, with 14 bases between. CDR3 residues: CASSPLRRSTEAFF. CDR3 bases: TGTGCCAGCAGCCCACTTAGGAGAAGCACTGAAGCTTTCTTT.

The chain is built from TRBV19 and TRBJ2-5, with 9 bases lining up with TRBD2. Trimming removed 7 bases from V and 2 bases from J; junction bases left unmatched: 5. This CDR3 is built from 14 residues. Germline-derived CDR1 and CDR2 are LNHDA and SQIVND (reference sequence). The CDR3 bases are TGTGCCAGTACACCCAGCGGGGGGCAAGAGACCCAGTACTTC. Translation: CASTPSGGQETQYF.

The CDR3 protein is CSARDRDRGLEQYF. Written as DNA, the CDR3 is TGCAGTGCTAGGGACCGGGACAGGGGGCTCGAGCAGTACTTC. This sequence joins TRBV20-1 and TRBJ2-7; 12 bases align to TRBD1. CDR1 and CDR2 (germline): DFQATT, SNEGSKA (reference sequence). CDR3 length: 14 amino acids. J gave up 6 bases and V 3 bases, and 6 bases lay outside the gene matches.

This clonotype was observed at least ten times. The rearrangement uses TRBV7-2 and TRBJ2-2, with D unresolved. The germline V gene has CDR1 SGHTA and CDR2 FQGNSA. V was trimmed by 6 bases and J by 3 bases, leaving 5 bases between them. The CDR3 consists of 12 residues. This CDR3 is CASSYYTGELFF. DNA for the CDR3: TGTGCCAGCAGTTACTACACCGGGGAGCTGTTTTTT.

The chain couples TRBV15 to TRBJ2-5; 7 nucleotides line up with TRBD2. V was clipped by 2 bases and J by 4 bases; unmatched bases: 7. From germline, CDR1 is LNHNV and CDR2 YYDKDF (reference sequence). CDR3 size: 15 residues. CDR3 bases: TGTGCCACCAGCAGACCTCGGGGGGAGGGAGAGACCCAGTACTTC. Its translation: CATSRPRGEGETQYF.